The rows below give T cell receptor beta chains drawn from one sample of a study of cytomegalovirus exposure and HLA in healthy donors. Assay used: immunoSEQ multiplex PCR; TCRdb lists only in-frame clones, some missing. The profile shows around 78,000 clones, about three quarters of them singletons. Material: PBMCs. The source of these receptors is a woman aged 40 to 50 in good health and CMV-seropositive. The CDR3 runs from the conserved cysteine through the conserved F or W. D genes are given only for firm matches. A clone size is listed for some rows: how often the clone was seen (once, few, many), or a class if it is expanded.

V: TRBV28; J: TRBJ2-7; D: TRBD2; size: .; CDR3: CASSLGSLAGVYEQYF; DNA: TGTGCCAGCAGTTTAGGTAGTCTAGCGGGGGTCTACGAGCAGTACTTC
V: TRBV11-2; J: TRBJ2-3; D: .; size: .; CDR3: CASSLGTFADTQYF; DNA: TGTGCCAGCAGCTTAGGGACTTTCGCAGATACGCAGTATTTT
V: TRBV19; J: TRBJ1-5; D: .; size: .; CDR3: CASSISSYSNQPQHF; DNA: TGTGCCAGTAGTATATCCAGTTATAGCAATCAGCCCCAGCATTTT
V: TRBV5-4; J: TRBJ1-1; D: .; size: .; CDR3: CASSSDSLNTEAFF; DNA: TGTGCCAGCAGCTCGGACAGTCTGAACACTGAAGCTTTCTTT
V: TRBV29-1; J: TRBJ2-7; D: .; size: .; CDR3: CSVGQGTTYEQYF; DNA: TGCAGCGTAGGGCAGGGGACTACCTACGAGCAGTACTTC
V: TRBV5-1; J: TRBJ2-7; D: TRBD1; size: .; CDR3: CASSLLPPDRAPYEQYF; DNA: TGCGCCAGCAGCTTATTACCCCCCGACAGGGCCCCCTACGAGCAGTACTTC
V: TRBV9; J: TRBJ2-1; D: .; size: .; CDR3: CASSVDGGDNEQFF; DNA: TGTGCCAGCAGCGTAGACGGGGGAGACAATGAGCAGTTCTTC
V: TRBV18; J: TRBJ1-1; D: .; size: .; CDR3: CASSPLPFGGTYTEAFF; DNA: TGTGCCAGCTCACCACTGCCTTTTGGGGGGACGTACACTGAAGCTTTCTTT
V: TRBV9; J: TRBJ2-3; D: TRBD2; size: .; CDR3: CASSLSGGITDTQYF; DNA: TGTGCCAGCAGTTTGAGCGGGGGGATCACAGATACGCAGTATTTT
V: TRBV5-1; J: TRBJ2-1; D: TRBD2; size: few; CDR3: CASSLGLAGGGSDEQFF; DNA: TGCGCCAGCAGCTTGGGGCTAGCGGGAGGGGGGAGCGATGAGCAGTTCTTC
V: TRBV6-1; J: TRBJ1-5; D: .; size: .; CDR3: CASRPGQSSNQPQHF; DNA: TGTGCCAGCAGGCCCGGACAGAGTAGCAATCAGCCCCAGCATTTT
V: TRBV19; J: TRBJ1-1; D: .; size: .; CDR3: CASSISGYGGITEAFF; DNA: TGTGCCAGTAGTATATCGGGTTATGGGGGGATCACTGAAGCTTTCTTT
V: TRBV7-6; J: TRBJ1-4; D: .; size: few; CDR3: CASSRNRDANEKLFF; DNA: TGTGCCAGCAGCCGGAACAGGGACGCTAATGAAAAACTGTTTTTT
V: TRBV7-2; J: TRBJ2-2; D: .; size: .; CDR3: CASSAGGLQTGELFF; DNA: TGTGCCAGCAGCGCCGGGGGACTGCAAACCGGGGAGCTGTTTTTT
V: TRBV4-1; J: TRBJ1-1; D: .; size: few; CDR3: CASSPSVMNTEAFF; DNA: TGCGCCAGCAGCCCCAGTGTTATGAACACTGAAGCTTTCTTT
V: TRBV7-2; J: TRBJ2-1; D: .; size: .; CDR3: CASSWFRDKDNEQFF; DNA: TGTGCCAGCAGCTGGTTCCGGGACAAAGACAATGAGCAGTTCTTC
V: TRBV2; J: TRBJ1-4; D: .; size: .; CDR3: CASKRQPNEKLFF; DNA: TGTGCCAGCAAGCGGCAGCCTAATGAAAAACTGTTTTTT
V: TRBV18; J: TRBJ1-3; D: .; size: .; CDR3: CASQEPGASGNTIYF; DNA: TGTGCCAGCCAAGAGCCAGGGGCCTCTGGAAACACCATATATTTT
V: TRBV5-1; J: TRBJ2-1; D: TRBD2; size: .; CDR3: CASSLGGGNWNEQFF; DNA: TGCGCCAGCAGCTTGGGGGGAGGGAATTGGAATGAGCAGTTCTTC
V: TRBV28; J: TRBJ1-2; D: .; size: .; CDR3: CASSPNRGYTF; DNA: TGTGCCAGCAGTCCTAATCGAGGCTACACCTTC
V: TRBV29-1; J: TRBJ1-2; D: .; size: .; CDR3: CSVEGVSRYGYTF; DNA: TGCAGCGTTGAAGGCGTTTCGAGGTATGGCTACACCTTC
V: TRBV6-5; J: TRBJ2-7; D: .; size: few; CDR3: CARRGLRWYEQYF; DNA: TGTGCCAGACGCGGCCTAAGGTGGTACGAGCAGTACTTC